The clone carrying this T cell receptor beta chain has only a few counts. Antigen unknown. These data come from a study of T cells after yellow fever vaccination. TCRdb independently ran MiXCR on the 5' RACE reads; one entry per CDR3 protein. This table has 450,000 to 600,000 distinct CDR3 sequences, approximately 15% appearing once. Points from the study as a whole: Post-booster repertoires again held most primary-vaccination clones (96% CD4, roughly 88% CD8).

The source of this sequence is a man between 25 and 39 years old who received the YFV17D yellow fever vaccine. Sequencing was performed on PBMCs, taken on the day of the yellow fever booster vaccination.

In DNA, the CDR3 is TGTGCCAGCAGCCCCGTAGGGACAAGCTACGAGCAGTACTTC. Protein product: CASSPVGTSYEQYF. This chain uses TRBV7-8 with TRBJ2-7; a weak D match, TRBD1 (6 bases). The germline CDR1 and CDR2 sequences are SGHVS and FQNEAQ. With 5 bases removed from V and 3 bases from J, the gap between germline ends came to 14 bases. The CDR3 has 14 residues.